This T cell receptor (beta chain) was sequenced in a study of radiotherapy plus CTLA-4 blockade in lung cancer. Germline V gene sequence: CDR1 MNHNS, CDR2 SASEGT. The CDR3 spans 11 residues. Treatment of patients with chemo-refractory metastatic non-small-cell lung cancer consisted of focal radiation plus CTLA-4 blockade with ipilimumab. Sequencing used immunoSEQ multiplex PCR; TCRdb keeps in-frame clones, though not all of them. Seen here are tens of thousands of clones, 80% to 90% observed once, and the top ten hold around a quarter. Comment on this clone: One end of the junction varies from germline; a read error may be responsible.

This specimen was peripheral blood, taken from a patient treated with radiotherapy plus ipilimumab. This TCR was recovered from a human donor with non-small cell lung cancer whose response to radiotherapy plus ipilimumab could not be evaluated. The chain uses TRBV6-1 and TRBJ2-7, with D possibly matching TRBD2 (6 bases). The DNA of the CDR3 is TGTGCCAGCAGTGAAATAGGGAGGCAGTGCTTC. Translating gives CASSEIGRQCF.